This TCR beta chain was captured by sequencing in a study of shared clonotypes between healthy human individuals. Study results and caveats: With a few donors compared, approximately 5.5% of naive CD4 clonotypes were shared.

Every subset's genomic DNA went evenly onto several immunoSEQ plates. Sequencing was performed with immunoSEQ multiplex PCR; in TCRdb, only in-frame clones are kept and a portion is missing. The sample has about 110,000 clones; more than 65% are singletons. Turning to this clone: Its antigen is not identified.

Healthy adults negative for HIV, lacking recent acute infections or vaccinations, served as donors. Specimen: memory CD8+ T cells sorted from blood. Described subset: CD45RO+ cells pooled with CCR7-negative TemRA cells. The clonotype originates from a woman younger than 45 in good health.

The CDR3 sequence is CASSATRLASYNEQFF. The DNA for the CDR3 is TGTGCCAGCAGCGCAACCCGACTAGCTTCCTACAATGAGCAGTTCTTC. The genes are TRBV25-1 and TRBJ2-1; 7 nucleotides match TRBD2. Unmatched junction bases numbered 9, after V lost 6 bases and J lost 1 base. CDR3 length equals 16 residues. Germline CDR1 MGHDK, CDR2 SYGVNS. Together with reference TRBV25-1 and TRBJ2-1, the CDR3 gives the full variable domain: EADIYQTPRYLVIGTGKKITLECSQTMGHDKMYWYQQDPGMELHLIHYSYGVNSTEKGDLSSESTVSRIRTEHFPLTLESARPSHTSQYLCASSATRLASYNEQFFGPGTRLTVL.